A single sample gave rise to the 17 T cell receptor beta chains below, sequenced in a study of blood T cell repertoires in COVID-19. Produced via immunoSEQ multiplex PCR; TCRdb's table is partial and in-frame only. The data contain some 400,000 clones, around 87% of them singletons. The specimen sequenced was PBMCs or T cells enriched from blood (not recorded which). The source is a young man who had recovered from COVID-19.

This chain joins TRBV19 and TRBJ2-2, with TRBD1 matching 9 bases. Per germline, CDR1 LNHDA and CDR2 SQIVND (reference sequence). This CDR3 contains 16 residues. V gave up 4 bases and J gave up 5 bases; unmatched junction bases: 8. The CDR3 region has the DNA TGTGCCAGTAGTAATAAACAGGGGGCGGGGACCGGGGAGCTGTTTTTT. Translation gives CASSNKQGAGTGELFF.

The chain couples TRBV7-2 to TRBJ2-3, with 8 bases that match TRBD2. This CDR3 has 17 amino acids. The germline gives CDR1 SGHTA, CDR2 FQGNSA. V gave up 0 bases and J gave up 0 bases; unmatched junction bases: 5. The CDR3 sequence: CASSLALASGSTDTQYF. CDR3 nucleotides: TGTGCCAGCAGCTTAGCTCTGGCTAGCGGGAGCACAGATACGCAGTATTTT.

The rearrangement uses TRBV10-3 and TRBJ1-2; D perhaps matches TRBD1 (6 bases). The CDR3 length is 12 residues. Germline assignment: CDR1 ENHRY and CDR2 SYGVKD. Trimming stripped 6 bases from V and 2 bases from J, with 7 bases between. The CDR3 coding sequence is TGTGCCATCAGGCAGGGGAACTATGGCTACACCTTC. Its protein is CAIRQGNYGYTF.

This clone occurred once. The chain joins TRBV5-6 to TRBJ1-4; TRBD1 might be the D (6 bases). V gave up 3 bases and J gave up 6 bases, with 9 bases separating them. The germline V gene has CDR1 SGHDT and CDR2 YYEEEE. This CDR3 is 13 amino acids long. As DNA, the CDR3 is TGTGCCAGCAGCTGGGGGACACATGAAAAACTGTTTTTT. It encodes CASSWGTHEKLFF.

The rearrangement joins TRBV27 to TRBJ1-5; D not certain. The CDR3 extends over 16 amino acids. The V end was cut by 3 bases, the J end by 0 bases, with 12 bases between. In germline, CDR1 is MNHEY, CDR2 SMNVEV (reference sequence). The DNA for the CDR3 is TGTGCCAGCAGTTTCTTGGGGAGTCTTAGCAATCAGCCCCAGCATTTT. Translation: CASSFLGSLSNQPQHF.

The V call is TRBV3-1 (or the pseudogene TRBV3-2), the J call TRBJ2-5, with 8 positions matching TRBD2. Per the germline V gene, CDR1 is LGHDT and CDR2 is YNNKEL (reference sequence). V shed 4 bases and J 5 bases; nucleotides not matched to a gene: 6. There are 14 residues in the CDR3. CDR3 nucleotides: TGTGCCAGCAGCCTGGCCGGGACTAGGGAGACCCAGTACTTC. It codes for CASSLAGTRETQYF.

The CDR3 DNA is TGTGCCAGCAGCCCAGATAGAGGAGAAGGCTACACCTTC. This gives the protein CASSPDRGEGYTF. The V call is TRBV7-8, the J call TRBJ1-2; D is undetermined. Between the trimmed V and J ends, which lost 5 bases and 8 bases, there was a span of 15 bases. CDR3 length equals 13 residues. The germline V gene encodes CDR1 SGHVS and CDR2 FQNEAQ.

The V and J genes are TRBV2 and TRBJ1-4; TRBD1 matches 7 bases. CDR1 is SNHLY, CDR2 FYNNEI, per germline. The junction had 11 bases not matched to a gene; V was cut back by 8 bases and J by 5 bases. The CDR3 is made up of 15 amino acids. Written as DNA, the CDR3 is TGTGCCAGCGGCCTGACAGGGTTAATGAATGAAAAACTGTTTTTT. Translating gives CASGLTGLMNEKLFF.

This chain joins TRBV15 and TRBJ2-7; tentative D call: TRBD2 (5 bases). Germline V gives CDR1 LNHNV, CDR2 YYDKDF (reference sequence). The CDR3 runs 14 residues. V shed 0 bases and J shed 5 bases, with 11 bases lying between them. CDR3 amino acids: CATSRDEGRHEQYF. For the CDR3, the DNA is TGTGCCACCAGCAGAGATGAGGGTCGCCACGAGCAGTACTTC.

V and J are TRBV4-3 and TRBJ2-7; D remains ambiguous. In germline, CDR1 is LGHNA, CDR2 YSLEER. Trimming pared 0 bases from V and 2 bases from J, leaving 11 bases between. The CDR3 extends over 15 amino acids. The CDR3 bases are TGCGCCAGCAGCCAAGAGCTAGGCCCCCCCTACGAGCAGTACTTC. Translation: CASSQELGPPYEQYF.

The chain couples TRBV5-6 to TRBJ2-5, with a weak D call TRBD2 (5 bases). The CDR3 sequence is 13 residues long. V lost 4 bases, J lost 9 bases, and 16 bases lay in between. Germline V CDR1 and CDR2: SGHDT, YYEEEE. CDR3 sequence: CASSVSGPGAQYF. DNA of the CDR3: TGTGCCAGCAGCGTGAGCGGACCTGGGGCCCAGTACTTC.

V and J are TRBV9 and TRBJ2-2; 9 positions match TRBD2. V shed 0 bases and J 5 bases; nucleotides not matched to a gene: 5. The CDR3 totals 16 residues. CDR1 is SGDLS and CDR2 is YYNGEE in the germline V gene. The CDR3 coding sequence is TGTGCCAGCAGCGTAGTTGCGGGGGGGGAAACCGGGGAGCTGTTTTTT. This encodes CASSVVAGGETGELFF. Full variable domain (remainder filled in from reference TRBV9 and TRBJ2-2): DSGVTQTPKHLITATGQRVTLRCSPRSGDLSVYWYQQSLDQGLQFLIQYYNGEERAKGNILERFSAQQFPDLHSELNLSSLELGDSALYFCASSVVAGGETGELFFGEGSRLTVL.

The V call is TRBV4-3, the J call TRBJ1-3; D gene unclear. Trimming removed 1 base at V and 0 bases at J, with 7 bases between. This CDR3 is 15 amino acids long. Germline V gene data show CDR1 as LGHNA and CDR2 as YSLEER. The CDR3 is CASSQVPFSGNTIYF. CDR3 bases: TGCGCCAGCAGCCAAGTCCCGTTCTCTGGAAACACCATATATTTT.

The chain joins TRBV5-1 to TRBJ1-1; possible D gene TRBD1, 6 bases. V gave up 3 bases and J gave up 1 base, with 10 bases separating them. In germline, CDR1 is SGHRS, CDR2 YFSETQ. The CDR3 sequence is 14 residues long. CDR3 protein: CASSSLQGNTEAFF. CDR3 DNA sequence: TGCGCCAGCAGCTCATTACAGGGGAACACTGAAGCTTTCTTT.

The chain has TRBV11-1 and TRBJ2-5, with 13 bases fitting TRBD2. The germline V gene has CDR1 SGHAT and CDR2 FQDESV (reference sequence). This CDR3 is built from 16 residues. V lost 5 bases and J lost 5; bases outside the gene matches: 8. This CDR3 reads CASSPRLAGGGETQYF. The CDR3 bases are TGTGCCAGCAGCCCCCGACTAGCGGGGGGAGGGGAGACCCAGTACTTC.

This chain uses TRBV30 with TRBJ1-5; D gene unclear. Per the germline V gene, CDR1 is GTSNPN and CDR2 is SVGIG (reference sequence). The CDR3 contains 14 residues. Between the trimmed V and J ends, which lost 0 bases and 7 bases, there was a span of 13 bases. The DNA of the CDR3 is TGTGCCTGGAGTGTACCCGGGTTCGGCCAGCCCCAGCATTTT. It translates to CAWSVPGFGQPQHF. Drawing the rest from reference TRBV30 and TRBJ1-5, the complete variable domain is SQTIHQWPATLVQPVGSPLSLECTVEGTSNPNLYWYRQAAGRGLQLLFYSVGIGQISSEVPQNLSASRPQDRQFILSSKKLLLSDSGFYLCAWSVPGFGQPQHFGDGTRLSIL.

CDR3 in amino acids: CASSVGWLAGTYEQYF. For the CDR3, the DNA is TGTGCCAGCAGCGTAGGGTGGCTAGCGGGGACCTACGAGCAGTACTTC. The chain combines TRBV9 with TRBJ2-7; 9 bases are shared with TRBD2. The germline gives CDR1 SGDLS, CDR2 YYNGEE. Trimming took 0 bases from V and 2 from J; bases not matched to a gene: 6. The CDR3 spans 16 residues.